Each of the 23 T cell receptor beta chains below was sequenced from the same sample in a study of T cells in Graves' hyperthyroidism and ophthalmopathy. Amplification targeted TCR beta CDR3 regions from RNA transcripts. The study used the HTBI primer set for a first-round RT-PCR of the TCR CDR3. TCRdb reanalysed the multiplex PCR reads using MiXCR and keeps one entry per CDR3 protein. The sample holds about 400,000 distinct CDR3 sequences, more than 15% seen once. The sample taken for sequencing was blood. Receptors were obtained from a young woman with Graves' hyperthyroidism.

V and J are TRBV6-1 and TRBJ2-4; 12 positions match TRBD2. V shed 1 base and J 1 base; nucleotides not matched to a gene: 11. From germline, CDR1 is MNHNS and CDR2 SASEGT. There are 20 residues in the CDR3. CDR3 DNA: TGTGCCAGCAGTGAAGGAGCGGCTAGCGGGAGGGTGTGGGCCAAAAACATTCAGTACTTC. Protein sequence: CASSEGAASGRVWAKNIQYF.

The CDR3 DNA reads as TGTGCCAGCAGCCTCGGGACGGGAGGAAACGTCCTGACTTTC. Its protein is CASSLGTGGNVLTF. The chain combines TRBV3-1 with TRBJ2-6, with 7 bases matching TRBD2. With V trimmed by 4 bases and J by 10 bases, 7 bases remained unmatched. CDR1 and CDR2 from the germline V gene are LGHDT and YNNKEL (reference sequence). This CDR3 has 14 amino acids.

This clonotype was detected many times. V is TRBV27 and J is TRBJ2-6; no clear D. The V gene lost 0 bases and the J gene lost 0 bases, with 18 bases spanning the gap. Germline V CDR1 and CDR2: MNHEY, SMNVEV (reference sequence). The CDR3 contains 20 residues. The CDR3 loop reads CASSLSFPGRGDSGANVLTF. The CDR3 DNA follows: TGTGCCAGCAGTTTATCGTTCCCCGGCAGAGGAGACTCTGGGGCCAACGTCCTGACTTTC.

V usage is TRBV6-2 or TRBV6-3 and J usage is TRBJ2-7; 12 bases agree with TRBD2. V was pared by 7 bases and J by 3 bases, with 7 bases of the junction left unmatched. Germline V gene sequence: CDR1 MNHEY, CDR2 SVGEGT. The CDR3 sequence is 15 residues long. The CDR3 loop is CASTETSGGFYEQYF. The CDR3 DNA reads as TGTGCCAGCACCGAGACTAGCGGGGGCTTCTACGAGCAGTACTTC.

This clonotype has at least ten counts. The J gene is TRBJ2-1, the V gene TRBV4-2; 7 bases agree with TRBD1. CDR3 size: 11 residues. Germline loops: CDR1 LGHNA, CDR2 YNFKEQ. Trimming at V came to 1 base and at J to 15 bases, leaving 3 bases not matched to a gene. CDR3 residues: CASSQVGGLFF. CDR3 bases: TGTGCCAGCAGCCAAGTAGGGGGCCTGTTCTTC.

Ten or more counts support this clonotype. The chain joins TRBV6-1 to TRBJ1-1; D gene uncertain. The CDR3 is made up of 16 amino acids. Per germline, CDR1 MNHNS and CDR2 SASEGT. Trimming took off 0 bases at V and 0 bases at J, with 11 bases between the two ends. CDR3 bases: TGTGCCAGCAGTGAAGCGATTGAGTCCCTGAACACTGAAGCTTTCTTT. Translated, it gives CASSEAIESLNTEAFF.

The V gene is TRBV18, the J gene TRBJ2-1; D is uncertain. The V end lost 6 bases, the J end lost 10 bases, and 13 bases lay between the germline ends. Per the germline V gene, CDR1 is KGHSH and CDR2 is LQKENI. CDR3 length: 12 residues. In DNA, the CDR3 is TGTGCCAGCTCTGGACCCTTACAGGAGCAGTTCTTC. As protein: CASSGPLQEQFF.

The table lists this clonotype with many counts. This chain links TRBV6-1 with TRBJ1-5; TRBD1 agrees at 11 bases. Germline V gives CDR1 MNHNS, CDR2 SASEGT. J lost 7 bases, V lost 8 bases, and 22 bases had no gene match. The CDR3 is made up of 19 amino acids. The CDR3 DNA is TGTGCCAGCGAGGGAGACGGCTACTGGACAGGGGGCGCGGGGCAGCCCCAGCATTTT. Amino acid sequence: CASEGDGYWTGGAGQPQHF.

This clonotype has ten or more counts. The rearrangement joins TRBV12-3 or TRBV12-4 to TRBJ1-6, with 9 bases matching TRBD1. There are 14 residues in the CDR3. Trimming cost V 3 bases and J 10 bases; bases outside gene matches: 4. DNA for the CDR3: TGTGCCAGCAGTTTGGGACAGGGTGACTCACCCCTCCACTTT. This codes for CASSLGQGDSPLHF.

This chain connects TRBV12-3 or TRBV12-4 to TRBJ1-1, with D possibly TRBD1 on 6 matching bases. The germline V and J ends were trimmed by 3 bases and 5 bases, with 13 bases remaining between them. The CDR3 covers 14 residues. The CDR3 here is CASSLGRGRTEAFF. CDR3 nucleotide sequence: TGTGCCAGCAGTTTGGGGAGGGGGAGGACTGAAGCTTTCTTT.

This clonotype has at least ten counts. DNA for the CDR3: TGTGCCAGCAGCAATCAAGACGCCGGGGAGCTGTTTTTT. Translating gives CASSNQDAGELFF. The chain employs TRBV7-9 and TRBJ2-2; unclear D gene. Germline loops: CDR1 SEHNR, CDR2 FQNEAQ (reference sequence). The V end lost 5 bases, the J end lost 6 bases, and 10 bases lay between the germline ends. The CDR3 is made up of 13 amino acids.

The V gene is TRBV10-3, the J gene TRBJ2-2; no reliable D call. This CDR3 contains 14 residues. Germline assignment: CDR1 ENHRY and CDR2 SYGVKD. Trimming shortened V by 3 bases and J by 4 bases, and 9 bases separated the two germline ends. CDR3 sequence: CAISDTATTGELFF. DNA of the CDR3: TGTGCCATCAGTGACACAGCAACCACCGGGGAGCTGTTTTTT.

This clonotype was recorded at least ten times. This chain's CDR3 is CASSLTSGRGEQFF. The CDR3 bases are TGTGCCAGCAGTTTAACTAGCGGGAGGGGAGAGCAGTTCTTC. The chain couples TRBV27 to TRBJ2-1; 13 bases map to TRBD2. The CDR3 contains 14 residues. Germline V gene data show CDR1 as MNHEY and CDR2 as SMNVEV (reference sequence). V was pared by 2 bases and J by 10 bases, with 2 bases of the junction left unmatched.

This clonotype appeared many times. V and J are TRBV11-2 and TRBJ1-4; D is ambiguous. The V end was cut by 5 bases, the J end by 11 bases, with 15 bases between. There are 13 residues in the CDR3. CDR1 and CDR2 (germline): SGHAT, FQNNGV. In DNA form, the CDR3 reads TGTGCCAGCAGCCTTGGCCTTCAAGGGAAACTGTTTTTT. Translation gives CASSLGLQGKLFF.

The genes are TRBV4-1 and TRBJ2-7; 10 nucleotides align to TRBD1. The CDR3 covers 14 residues. CDR1 and CDR2 from the germline V gene are MGHRA and YSYEKL. Trimming at V came to 3 bases and at J to 3 bases, leaving 2 bases not matched to a gene. The CDR3 loop is CASSQTGGLYEQYF. CDR3 DNA: TGCGCCAGCAGCCAGACAGGGGGCCTCTACGAGCAGTACTTC.

A word on this clonotype: The junction and the germline gene differ at one end; a read error may be behind it. The rearrangement links TRBV5-4 to TRBJ2-2; D is perhaps TRBD1 or TRBD2 (5 bases each). This CDR3 region has 17 residues. In germline, CDR1 is SGHNT, CDR2 YYREEE (reference sequence). This CDR3 is CASSSGTQGANTGELLF. Written as DNA, the CDR3 is TGTGCCAGCAGTTCCGGGACCCAGGGAGCGAACACCGGGGAGCTGCTTTTT.

Worth noting for this clonotype: A much larger clone sits a single nucleotide away, making a read error possible. The chain employs TRBV3-1 and TRBJ2-5; D gene uncertain. The tail of the sequence fits TRBJ2-1 better, so the J call may be wrong. The CDR3 extends over 14 amino acids. Germline lookup yields CDR1 LGHDT and CDR2 YNNKEL (reference sequence). The CDR3 is CASSTFSGQETQFF. The CDR3 DNA follows: TGTGCCAGCAGCACCTTCTCGGGTCAAGAGACCCAGTTCTTC.

This clonotype was found many times. This rearrangement joins TRBV20-1 to TRBJ1-1, with 10 bases identical to TRBD1. Germline CDR1 is DFQATT and CDR2 is SNEGSKA (reference sequence). V dropped 5 bases and J dropped 4; count of bases not matched to a gene: 4. This CDR3 region has 13 residues. The CDR3 is CSAPGTGVTEAFF. The CDR3 nucleotides read TGCAGTGCTCCCGGGACAGGGGTCACTGAAGCTTTCTTT.

V and J are TRBV6-1 and TRBJ1-1; D may be TRBD1 (6 bases). In germline, CDR1 is MNHNS, CDR2 SASEGT. Trimming removed 5 bases at V and 11 bases at J, with 18 bases between. This CDR3 comprises 13 residues. CDR3 bases: TGTGCCAGCAGTCAACAGGGATCGGCGGCGGCTTTCTTT. This sequence encodes CASSQQGSAAAFF.

As concerns this clonotype: The junction departs from germline at one end; a sequencing error may be responsible. V gene TRBV12-3 or TRBV12-4 combines with J gene TRBJ1-4; D call uncertain. The CDR3 totals 11 residues. The CDR3 reads CASSLTEKLSF. The CDR3, as DNA: TGTGCCAGCAGCCTGACTGAAAAACTGTCTTTT.

This clonotype was recorded at least ten times. The chain is built from TRBV6-1 and TRBJ2-6, with D unclear. Deletions cut 7 bases from V and 0 bases from J, with 4 bases between. The CDR3 consists of 13 residues. Germline V CDR1 and CDR2: MNHNS, SASEGT. CDR3 sequence reads: CASKASGANVLTF. DNA for the CDR3: TGTGCCAGCAAAGCCTCTGGGGCCAACGTCCTGACTTTC.

J is TRBJ2-1 and V is TRBV9, with 7 bases aligning to TRBD1. The V segment lost 3 bases and the J segment 4 bases; nucleotides outside the gene matches: 10. The CDR3 extends over 16 amino acids. Germline CDR1 is SGDLS and CDR2 is YYNGEE. The CDR3 DNA is TGTGCCAGCAGCGGAACAGGGGTTTCCTTATACAATGAGCAGTTCTTC. Translating gives CASSGTGVSLYNEQFF.

This clonotype was seen many times. The chain couples TRBV12-3 or TRBV12-4 to TRBJ1-2; possibly TRBD1 for D (6 bases). Trimming removed 6 bases at V and 4 bases at J, with 12 bases between. The CDR3 sequence is 13 residues long. CDR3 region: CASRPTGTYGYTF. Here the CDR3 DNA reads TGTGCCAGCAGGCCTACAGGGACCTATGGCTACACCTTC.